The clone carrying this T cell receptor beta chain has a single count. The data are from a study of blood T cell repertoires in COVID-19. Study in general: There were acute and convalescent COVID-19 samples, and they came from the United States, Italy and Spain.

CDR1 SEHNR and CDR2 FQNEAQ come from the germline V gene (reference sequence). The CDR3 is 14 amino acids. Trimming at V came to 5 bases and at J to 5 bases, leaving 5 bases not matched to a gene. In the original analysis: It was from reference gene primer amplification that nucleated cell counts were estimated. Only in-frame clones appear in the TCRdb table, and some are missing; sequencing was by immunoSEQ multiplex PCR. Clonal size and the V and J genes are those of that table, whereas D and trimming came from the DNA. Of roughly 70,000 clones in the sample, 70% to 90% are singletons; the top ten hold around 20%.

This receptor was taken from a woman of 80 years or more with acute or convalescent COVID-19. The J gene is TRBJ2-2, the V gene TRBV7-9, with 7 bases fitting TRBD2. Sequencing input: peripheral blood. CDR3 residues: CASSLLGGTGELFF. CDR3 in DNA: TGTGCCAGCAGCCTCCTGGGGGGGACCGGGGAGCTGTTTTTT.